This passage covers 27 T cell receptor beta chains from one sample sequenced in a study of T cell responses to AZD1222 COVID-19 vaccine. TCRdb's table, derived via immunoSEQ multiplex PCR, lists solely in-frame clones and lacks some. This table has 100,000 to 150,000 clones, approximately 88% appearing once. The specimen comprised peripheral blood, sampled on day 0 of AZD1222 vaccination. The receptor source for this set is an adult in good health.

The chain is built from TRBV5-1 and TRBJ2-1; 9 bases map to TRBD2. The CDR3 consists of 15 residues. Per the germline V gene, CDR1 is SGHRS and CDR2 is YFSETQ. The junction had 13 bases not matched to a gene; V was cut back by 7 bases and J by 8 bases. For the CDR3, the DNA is TGCGCCAGCGCCCGGTCCGGGACTAGCAGCGATGAGCAGTTCTTC. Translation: CASARSGTSSDEQFF.

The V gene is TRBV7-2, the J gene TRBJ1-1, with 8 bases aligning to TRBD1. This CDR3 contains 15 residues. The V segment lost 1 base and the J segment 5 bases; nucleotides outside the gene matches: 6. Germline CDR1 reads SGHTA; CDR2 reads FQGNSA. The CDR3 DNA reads TGTGCCAGCAGCTTAGATATGGACAGGGCAACTGAAGCTTTCTTT. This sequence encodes CASSLDMDRATEAFF.

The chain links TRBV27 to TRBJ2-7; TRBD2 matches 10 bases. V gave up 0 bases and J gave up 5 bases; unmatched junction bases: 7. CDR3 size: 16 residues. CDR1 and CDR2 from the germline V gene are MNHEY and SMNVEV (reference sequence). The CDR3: CASSLSASGSAHEQYF. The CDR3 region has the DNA TGTGCCAGCAGTTTATCTGCTAGCGGGAGTGCCCACGAGCAGTACTTC.

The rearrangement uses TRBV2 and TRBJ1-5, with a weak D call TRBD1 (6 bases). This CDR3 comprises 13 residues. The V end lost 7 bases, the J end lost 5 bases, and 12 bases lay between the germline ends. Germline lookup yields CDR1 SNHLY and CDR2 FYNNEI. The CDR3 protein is CASKGGFDQPQHF. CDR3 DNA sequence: TGTGCCAGCAAGGGGGGGTTCGATCAGCCCCAGCATTTT.

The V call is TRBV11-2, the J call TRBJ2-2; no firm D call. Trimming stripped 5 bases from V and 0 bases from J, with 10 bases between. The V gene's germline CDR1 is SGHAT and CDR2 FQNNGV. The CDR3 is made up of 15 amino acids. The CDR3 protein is CASSPRQPNTGELFF. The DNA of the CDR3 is TGTGCCAGCAGCCCACGGCAGCCGAACACCGGGGAGCTGTTTTTT.

The CDR3 region has the DNA TGTGCCAGCAGCTTATCGGGTTTTGGCTACGAGCAGTACTTC. Its translation is CASSLSGFGYEQYF. The chain joins TRBV5-4 to TRBJ2-7; D gene ambiguous. With 2 bases removed from V and 3 bases from J, the gap between germline ends came to 12 bases. The CDR3 contains 14 residues. CDR1 is SGHNT, CDR2 YYREEE, per germline (reference sequence). Full variable domain (missing parts from reference TRBV5-4 and TRBJ2-7): ETGVTQSPTHLIKTRGQQVTLRCSSQSGHNTVSWYQQALGQGPQFIFQYYREEENGRGNFPPRFSGLQFPNYSSELNVNALELDDSALYLCASSLSGFGYEQYFGPGTRLTVT.

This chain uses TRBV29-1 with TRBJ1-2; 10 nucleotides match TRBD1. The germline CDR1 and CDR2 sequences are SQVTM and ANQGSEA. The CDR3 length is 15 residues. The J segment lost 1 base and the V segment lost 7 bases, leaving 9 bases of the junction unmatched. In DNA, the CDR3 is TGCAGCGCTTCCGGGACAGGGGCCGTTAACTATGGCTACACCTTC. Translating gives CSASGTGAVNYGYTF.

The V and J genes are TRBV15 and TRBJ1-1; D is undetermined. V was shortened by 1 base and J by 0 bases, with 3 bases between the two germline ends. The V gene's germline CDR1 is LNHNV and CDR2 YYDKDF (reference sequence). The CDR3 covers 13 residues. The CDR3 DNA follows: TGTGCCACCAGCAGAGTTGTGAACACTGAAGCTTTCTTT. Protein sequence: CATSRVVNTEAFF.

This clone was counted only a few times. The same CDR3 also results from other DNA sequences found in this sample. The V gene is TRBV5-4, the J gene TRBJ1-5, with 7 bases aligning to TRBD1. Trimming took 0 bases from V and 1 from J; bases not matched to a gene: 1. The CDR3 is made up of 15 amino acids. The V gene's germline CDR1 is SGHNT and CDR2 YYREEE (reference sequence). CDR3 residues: CASSLGGGSNQPQHF. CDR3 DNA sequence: TGTGCCAGCAGCTTGGGAGGGGGCAGCAATCAGCCCCAGCATTTT.

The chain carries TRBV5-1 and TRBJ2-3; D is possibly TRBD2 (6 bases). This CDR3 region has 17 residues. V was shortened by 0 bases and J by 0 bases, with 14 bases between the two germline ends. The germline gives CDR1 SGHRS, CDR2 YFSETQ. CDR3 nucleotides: TGCGCCAGCAGCTTGGTTGGTGGGACTGGTAGCACAGATACGCAGTATTTT. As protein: CASSLVGGTGSTDTQYF.

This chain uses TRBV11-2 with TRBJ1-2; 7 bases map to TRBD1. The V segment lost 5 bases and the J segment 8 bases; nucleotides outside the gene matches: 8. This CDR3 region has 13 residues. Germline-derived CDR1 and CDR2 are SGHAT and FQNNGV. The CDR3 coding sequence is TGTGCCAGCAGCGCCTACAGGGGTGGAGGCTACACCTTC. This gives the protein CASSAYRGGGYTF.

The CDR3 here is CASSQLGTDTQYF. In DNA, the CDR3 is TGTGCCAGCAGCCAACTAGGTACAGATACGCAGTATTTT. The chain couples TRBV7-3 to TRBJ2-3; tentatively, D is TRBD2 (5 bases). Trimming left V 5 bases short and J 3 bases short, with 9 bases between. This CDR3 spans 13 amino acids. Germline V gives CDR1 SGHTA, CDR2 FQGTGA.

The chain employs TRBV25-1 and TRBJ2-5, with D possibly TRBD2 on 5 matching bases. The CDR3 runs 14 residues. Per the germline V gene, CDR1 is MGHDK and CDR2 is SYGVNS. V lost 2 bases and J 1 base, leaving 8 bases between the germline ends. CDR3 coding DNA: TGTGCCAGCAGTGAAACTAGTCCCCAAGAGACCCAGTACTTC. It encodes CASSETSPQETQYF.

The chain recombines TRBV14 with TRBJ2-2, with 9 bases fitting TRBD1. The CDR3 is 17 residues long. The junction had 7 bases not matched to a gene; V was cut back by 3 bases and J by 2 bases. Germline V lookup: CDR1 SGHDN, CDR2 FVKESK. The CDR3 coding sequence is TGTGCCAGCAGCCACCTATACAGGGGGCGAAACACCGGGGAGCTGTTTTTT. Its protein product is CASSHLYRGRNTGELFF.

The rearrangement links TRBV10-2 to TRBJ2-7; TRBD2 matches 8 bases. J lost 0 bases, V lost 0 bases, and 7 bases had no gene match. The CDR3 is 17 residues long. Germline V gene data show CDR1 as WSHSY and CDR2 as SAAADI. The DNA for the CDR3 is TGCGCCAGCAGTGAGTCGAGCCAGCGGGGGTTCTCCTACGAGCAGTACTTC. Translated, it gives CASSESSQRGFSYEQYF.

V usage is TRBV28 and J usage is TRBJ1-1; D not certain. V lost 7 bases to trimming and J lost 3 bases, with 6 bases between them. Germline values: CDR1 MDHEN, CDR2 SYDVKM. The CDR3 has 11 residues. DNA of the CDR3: TGTGCCAGCACGGTTTACACTGAAGCTTTCTTT. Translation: CASTVYTEAFF.

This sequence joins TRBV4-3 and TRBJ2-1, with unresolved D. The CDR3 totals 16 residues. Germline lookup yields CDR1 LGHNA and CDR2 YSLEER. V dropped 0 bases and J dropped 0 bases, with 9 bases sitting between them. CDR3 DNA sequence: TGCGCCAGCAGCCAAGACTTGATAGGCTCCTACAATGAGCAGTTCTTC. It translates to CASSQDLIGSYNEQFF.

In nucleotides, the CDR3 is TGTGCCAGCAGCCAACCAAAGATCCAGGCAGGGATCGGGGAGCTGTTTTTT. Protein product: CASSQPKIQAGIGELFF. The V gene is TRBV3-1 (or the pseudogene TRBV3-2), the J gene TRBJ2-2, with TRBD1 as a possible D gene (5 bases). The CDR3 contains 17 residues. With 2 bases removed from V and 7 bases from J, the gap between germline ends came to 20 bases. Germline CDR1 reads LGHDT; CDR2 reads YNNKEL (reference sequence).

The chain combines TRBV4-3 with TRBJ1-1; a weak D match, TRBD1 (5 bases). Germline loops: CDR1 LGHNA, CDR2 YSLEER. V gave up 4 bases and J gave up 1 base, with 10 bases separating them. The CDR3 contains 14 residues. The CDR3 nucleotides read TGCGCCAGCAGCCCCGGGACCGCGAACACTGAAGCTTTCTTT. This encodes CASSPGTANTEAFF.

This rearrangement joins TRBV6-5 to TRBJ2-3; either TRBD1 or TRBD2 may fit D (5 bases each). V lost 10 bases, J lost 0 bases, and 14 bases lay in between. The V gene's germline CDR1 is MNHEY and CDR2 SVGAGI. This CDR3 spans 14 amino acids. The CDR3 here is CATHRGPSTDTQYF. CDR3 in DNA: TGTGCCACACACCGGGGACCTAGCACAGATACGCAGTATTTT.

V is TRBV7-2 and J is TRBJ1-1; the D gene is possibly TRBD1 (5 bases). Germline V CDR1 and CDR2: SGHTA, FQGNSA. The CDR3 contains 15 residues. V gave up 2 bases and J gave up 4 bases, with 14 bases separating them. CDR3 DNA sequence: TGTGCCAGCAGCTTAAACCTGCAGGGACGCACTGAAGCTTTCTTT. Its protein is CASSLNLQGRTEAFF.

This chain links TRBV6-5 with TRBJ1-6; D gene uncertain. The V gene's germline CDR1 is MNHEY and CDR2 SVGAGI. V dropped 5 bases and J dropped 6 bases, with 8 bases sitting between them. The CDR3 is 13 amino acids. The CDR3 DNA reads TGTGCCAGCAGTCACCGGGCTAATTCACCCCTCCACTTT. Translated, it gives CASSHRANSPLHF.

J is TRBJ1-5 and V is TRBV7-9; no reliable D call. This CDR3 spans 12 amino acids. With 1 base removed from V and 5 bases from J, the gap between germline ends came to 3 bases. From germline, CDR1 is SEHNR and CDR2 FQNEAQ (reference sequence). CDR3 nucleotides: TGTGCCAGCAGCTTAGTAGATCAGCCCCAGCATTTT. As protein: CASSLVDQPQHF.

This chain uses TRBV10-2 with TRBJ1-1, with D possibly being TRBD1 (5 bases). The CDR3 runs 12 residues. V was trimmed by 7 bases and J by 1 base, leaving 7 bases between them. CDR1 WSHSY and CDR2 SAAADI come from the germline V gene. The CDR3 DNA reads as TGCGCCAGCAATGACAGGAACACTGAAGCTTTCTTT. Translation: CASNDRNTEAFF.

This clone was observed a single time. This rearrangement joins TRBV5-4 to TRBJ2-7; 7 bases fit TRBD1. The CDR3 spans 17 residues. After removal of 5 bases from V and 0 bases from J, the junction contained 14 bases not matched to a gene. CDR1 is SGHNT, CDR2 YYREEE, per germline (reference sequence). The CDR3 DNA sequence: TGTGCCAGCAGTCCGTACCCACCGGGACAGAACTCCTACGAGCAGTACTTC. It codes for CASSPYPPGQNSYEQYF.

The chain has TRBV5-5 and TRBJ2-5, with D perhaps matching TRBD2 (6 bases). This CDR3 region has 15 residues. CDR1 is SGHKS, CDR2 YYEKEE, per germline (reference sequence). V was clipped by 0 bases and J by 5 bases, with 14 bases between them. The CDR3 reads CASSLGATSHETQYF. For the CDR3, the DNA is TGTGCCAGCAGCTTGGGGGCGACTAGTCATGAGACCCAGTACTTC.

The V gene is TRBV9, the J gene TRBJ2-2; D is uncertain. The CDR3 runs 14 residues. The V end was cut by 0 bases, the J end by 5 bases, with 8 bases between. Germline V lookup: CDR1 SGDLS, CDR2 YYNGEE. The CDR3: CASSVEWGTGELFF. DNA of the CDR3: TGTGCCAGCAGCGTAGAGTGGGGTACCGGGGAGCTGTTTTTT.